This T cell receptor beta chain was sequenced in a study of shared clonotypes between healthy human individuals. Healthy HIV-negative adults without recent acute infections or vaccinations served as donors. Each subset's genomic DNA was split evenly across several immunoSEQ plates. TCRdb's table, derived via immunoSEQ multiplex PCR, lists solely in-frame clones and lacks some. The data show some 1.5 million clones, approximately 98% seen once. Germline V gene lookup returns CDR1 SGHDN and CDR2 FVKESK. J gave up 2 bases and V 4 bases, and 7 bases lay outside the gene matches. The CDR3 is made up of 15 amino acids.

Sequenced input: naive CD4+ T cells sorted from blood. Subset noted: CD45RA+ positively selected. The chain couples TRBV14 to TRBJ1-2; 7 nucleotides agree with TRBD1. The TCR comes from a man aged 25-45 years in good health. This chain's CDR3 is CASSPDRGQNYGYTF. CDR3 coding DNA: TGTGCCAGCAGCCCAGACCGGGGACAGAACTATGGCTACACCTTC.